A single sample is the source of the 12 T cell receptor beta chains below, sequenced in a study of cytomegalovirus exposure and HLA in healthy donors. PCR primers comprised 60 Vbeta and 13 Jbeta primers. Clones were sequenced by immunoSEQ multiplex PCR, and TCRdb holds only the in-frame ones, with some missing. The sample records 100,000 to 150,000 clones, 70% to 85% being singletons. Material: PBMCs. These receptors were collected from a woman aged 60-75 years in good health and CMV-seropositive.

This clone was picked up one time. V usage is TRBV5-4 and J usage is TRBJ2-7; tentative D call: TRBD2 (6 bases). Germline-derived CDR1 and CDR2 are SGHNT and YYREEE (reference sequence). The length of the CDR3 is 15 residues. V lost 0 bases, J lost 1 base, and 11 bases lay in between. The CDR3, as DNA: TGTGCCAGCAGCTTGGGGGACTCTTTGTCCTACGAGCAGTACTTC. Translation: CASSLGDSLSYEQYF. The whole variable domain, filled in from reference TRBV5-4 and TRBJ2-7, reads ETGVTQSPTHLIKTRGQQVTLRCSSQSGHNTVSWYQQALGQGPQFIFQYYREEENGRGNFPPRFSGLQFPNYSSELNVNALELDDSALYLCASSLGDSLSYEQYFGPGTRLTVT.

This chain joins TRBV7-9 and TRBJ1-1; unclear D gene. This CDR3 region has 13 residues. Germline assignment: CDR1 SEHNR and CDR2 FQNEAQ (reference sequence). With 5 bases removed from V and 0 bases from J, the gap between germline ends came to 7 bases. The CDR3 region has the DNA TGTGCCAGCAGCAGAACGGTGAACACTGAAGCTTTCTTT. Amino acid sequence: CASSRTVNTEAFF.

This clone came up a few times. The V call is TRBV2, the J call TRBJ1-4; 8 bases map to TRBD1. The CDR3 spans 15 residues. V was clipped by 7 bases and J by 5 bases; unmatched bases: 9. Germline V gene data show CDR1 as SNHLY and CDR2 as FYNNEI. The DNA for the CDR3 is TGTGCCAGCACTCGTCGGACAGGGATAAATGAAAAACTGTTTTTT. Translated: CASTRRTGINEKLFF.

In DNA, the CDR3 is TGTGCCAGCAGCTTAGGGGCGACACTGACCTACGAGCAGTACTTC. Its protein product is CASSLGATLTYEQYF. This chain joins TRBV13 and TRBJ2-7; D remains ambiguous. The CDR3 is 15 amino acids. The germline V gene encodes CDR1 PRHDT and CDR2 FYEKMQ (reference sequence). V lost 0 bases and J lost 2, with 11 bases in between.

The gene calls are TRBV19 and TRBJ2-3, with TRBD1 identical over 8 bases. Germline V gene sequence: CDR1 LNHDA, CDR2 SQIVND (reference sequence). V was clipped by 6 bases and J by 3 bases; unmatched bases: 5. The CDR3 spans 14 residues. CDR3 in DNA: TGTGCCAGTAGGACAGGGGTGTTGACAGATACGCAGTATTTT. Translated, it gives CASRTGVLTDTQYF.

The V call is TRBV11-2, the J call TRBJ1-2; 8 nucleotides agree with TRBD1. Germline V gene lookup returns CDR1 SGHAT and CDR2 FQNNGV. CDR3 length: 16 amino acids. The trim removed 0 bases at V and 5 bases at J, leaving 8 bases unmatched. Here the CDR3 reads CASSLDPLGQAYGYTF. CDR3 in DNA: TGTGCCAGCAGCTTAGATCCGCTGGGACAGGCGTATGGCTACACCTTC.

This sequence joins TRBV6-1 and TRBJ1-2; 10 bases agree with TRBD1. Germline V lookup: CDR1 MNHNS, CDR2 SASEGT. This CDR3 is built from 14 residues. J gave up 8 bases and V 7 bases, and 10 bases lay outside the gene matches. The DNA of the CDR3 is TGTGCCAGCATCCCCGACAGGGGGCTGAGAGGCTACACCTTC. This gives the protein CASIPDRGLRGYTF.

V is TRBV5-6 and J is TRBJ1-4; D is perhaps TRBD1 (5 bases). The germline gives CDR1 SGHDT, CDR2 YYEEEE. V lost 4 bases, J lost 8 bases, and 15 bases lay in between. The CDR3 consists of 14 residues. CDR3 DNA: TGTGCCAGCAGCCGTGGGACTTACGGGGAAAAACTGTTTTTT. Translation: CASSRGTYGEKLFF.

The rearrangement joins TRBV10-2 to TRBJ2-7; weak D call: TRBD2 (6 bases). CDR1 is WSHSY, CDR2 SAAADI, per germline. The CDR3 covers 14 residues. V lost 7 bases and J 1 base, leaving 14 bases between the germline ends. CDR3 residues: CASTPPGGSYEQYF. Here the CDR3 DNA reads TGCGCCAGCACCCCCCCCGGAGGGTCCTACGAGCAGTACTTC.

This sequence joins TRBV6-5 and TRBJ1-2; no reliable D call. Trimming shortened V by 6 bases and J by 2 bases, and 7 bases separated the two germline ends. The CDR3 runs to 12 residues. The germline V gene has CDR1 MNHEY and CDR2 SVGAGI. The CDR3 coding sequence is TGTGCCAGCAGAGACTACAACTATGGCTACACCTTC. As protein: CASRDYNYGYTF.

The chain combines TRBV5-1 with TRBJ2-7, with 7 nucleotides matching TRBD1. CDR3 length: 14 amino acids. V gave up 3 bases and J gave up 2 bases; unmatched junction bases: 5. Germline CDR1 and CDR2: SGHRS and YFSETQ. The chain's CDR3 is CASSSGQLTYEQYF. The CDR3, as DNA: TGCGCCAGCAGCTCGGGACAGTTAACCTACGAGCAGTACTTC.

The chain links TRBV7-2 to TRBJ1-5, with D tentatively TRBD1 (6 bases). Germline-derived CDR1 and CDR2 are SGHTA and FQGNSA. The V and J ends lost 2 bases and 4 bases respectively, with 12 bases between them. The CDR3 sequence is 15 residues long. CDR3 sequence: CASSLLTGQNQPQHF. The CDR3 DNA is TGTGCCAGCAGCTTACTCACGGGACAAAATCAGCCCCAGCATTTT.